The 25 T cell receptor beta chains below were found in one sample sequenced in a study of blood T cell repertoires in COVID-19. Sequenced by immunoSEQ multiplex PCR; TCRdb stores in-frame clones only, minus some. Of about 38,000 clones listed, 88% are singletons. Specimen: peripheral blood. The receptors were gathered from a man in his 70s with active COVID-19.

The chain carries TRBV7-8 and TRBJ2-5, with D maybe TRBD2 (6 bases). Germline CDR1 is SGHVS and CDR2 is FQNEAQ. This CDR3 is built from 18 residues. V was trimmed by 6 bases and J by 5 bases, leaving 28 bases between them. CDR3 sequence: CASRDGRGNAGRGETQYF. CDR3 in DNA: TGTGCCAGCAGAGATGGCCGGGGGAACGCGGGACGTGGGGAGACCCAGTACTTC. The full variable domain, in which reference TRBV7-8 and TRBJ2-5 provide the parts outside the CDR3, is GAGVSQSPRYKVAKRGQDVALRCDPISGHVSLFWYQQALGQGPEFLTYFQNEAQLDKSGLPSDRFFAERPEGSVSTLKIQRTQQEDSAVYLCASRDGRGNAGRGETQYFGPGTRLLVL.

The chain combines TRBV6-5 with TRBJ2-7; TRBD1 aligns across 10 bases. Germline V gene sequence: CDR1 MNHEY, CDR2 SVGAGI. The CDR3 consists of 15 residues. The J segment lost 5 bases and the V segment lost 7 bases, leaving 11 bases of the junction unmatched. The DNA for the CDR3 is TGTGCCAGCAAGGGGGACAGGGGAAAGGGAAACGAGCAGTACTTC. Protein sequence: CASKGDRGKGNEQYF.

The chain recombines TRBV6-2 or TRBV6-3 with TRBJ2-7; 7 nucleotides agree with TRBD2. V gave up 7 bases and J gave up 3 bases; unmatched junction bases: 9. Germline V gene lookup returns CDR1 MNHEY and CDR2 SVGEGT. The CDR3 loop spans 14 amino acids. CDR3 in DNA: TGTGCCAGCAACCCAAGCACGGGAGGCTACGAGCAGTACTTC. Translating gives CASNPSTGGYEQYF.

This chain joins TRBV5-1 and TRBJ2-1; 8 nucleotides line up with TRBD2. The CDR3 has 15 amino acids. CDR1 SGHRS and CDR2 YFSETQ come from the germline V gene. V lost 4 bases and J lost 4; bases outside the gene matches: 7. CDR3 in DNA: TGCGCCAGCAGCAGCAGACTAGCGAGATACAATGAGCAGTTCTTC. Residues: CASSSRLARYNEQFF.

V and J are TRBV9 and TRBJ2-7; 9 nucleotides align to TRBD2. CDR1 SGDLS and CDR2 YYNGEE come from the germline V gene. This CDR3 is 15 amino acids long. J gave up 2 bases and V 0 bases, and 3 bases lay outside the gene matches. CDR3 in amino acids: CASSVEGGRAYEQYF. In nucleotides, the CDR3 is TGTGCCAGCAGCGTAGAGGGCGGGAGGGCCTACGAGCAGTACTTC.

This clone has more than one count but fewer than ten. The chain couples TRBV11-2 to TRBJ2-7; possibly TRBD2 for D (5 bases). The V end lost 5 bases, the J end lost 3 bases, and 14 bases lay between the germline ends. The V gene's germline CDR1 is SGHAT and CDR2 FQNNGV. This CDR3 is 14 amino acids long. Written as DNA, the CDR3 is TGTGCCAGCAGCCGGGCGCCAGACTACTACGAGCAGTACTTC. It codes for CASSRAPDYYEQYF. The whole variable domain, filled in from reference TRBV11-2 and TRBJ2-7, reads EAGVAQSPRYKIIEKRQSVAFWCNPISGHATLYWYQQILGQGPKLLIQFQNNGVVDDSQLPKDRFSAERLKGVDSTLKIQPAKLEDSAVYLCASSRAPDYYEQYFGPGTRLTVT.

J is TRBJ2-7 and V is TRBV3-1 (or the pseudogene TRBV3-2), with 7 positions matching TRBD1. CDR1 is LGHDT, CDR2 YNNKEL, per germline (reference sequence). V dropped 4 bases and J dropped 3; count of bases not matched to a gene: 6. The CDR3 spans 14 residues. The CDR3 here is CASSPGQLLYEQYF. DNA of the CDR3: TGTGCCAGCAGCCCGGGACAGCTCCTCTACGAGCAGTACTTC.

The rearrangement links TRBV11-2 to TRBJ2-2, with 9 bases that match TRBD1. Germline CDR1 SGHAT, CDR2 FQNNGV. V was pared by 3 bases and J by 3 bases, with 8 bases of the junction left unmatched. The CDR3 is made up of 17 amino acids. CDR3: CASSFHRGQGYTGELFF. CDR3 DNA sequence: TGTGCCAGCAGCTTTCACAGGGGGCAGGGATACACCGGGGAGCTGTTTTTT.

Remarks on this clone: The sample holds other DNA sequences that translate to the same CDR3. This CDR3 reads CASSGGGNQPQHF. In DNA form, the CDR3 reads TGTGCCAGCAGTGGGGGCGGAAATCAGCCCCAGCATTTT. The chain combines TRBV2 with TRBJ1-5; D might be TRBD1 (5 bases). V lost 4 bases to trimming and J lost 4 bases, with 8 bases between them. Germline CDR1 and CDR2: SNHLY and FYNNEI. There are 13 residues in the CDR3.

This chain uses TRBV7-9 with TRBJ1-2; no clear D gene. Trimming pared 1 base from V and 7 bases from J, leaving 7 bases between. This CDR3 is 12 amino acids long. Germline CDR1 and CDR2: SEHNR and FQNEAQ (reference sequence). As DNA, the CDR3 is TGTGCCAGCAGCTTAGTGCGTAGTGGCTACACCTTC. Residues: CASSLVRSGYTF.

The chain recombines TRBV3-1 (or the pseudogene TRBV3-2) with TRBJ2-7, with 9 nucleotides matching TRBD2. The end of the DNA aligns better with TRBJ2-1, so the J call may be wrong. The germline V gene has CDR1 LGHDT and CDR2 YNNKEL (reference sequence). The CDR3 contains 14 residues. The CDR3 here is CASTPSGTNNEQFF. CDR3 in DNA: TGTGCCAGCACCCCTAGCGGGACCAACAATGAGCAGTTCTTC.

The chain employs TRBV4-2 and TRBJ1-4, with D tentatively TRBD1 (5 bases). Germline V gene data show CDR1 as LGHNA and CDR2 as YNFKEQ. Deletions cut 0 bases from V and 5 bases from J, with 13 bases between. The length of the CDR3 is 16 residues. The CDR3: CASSQDVWGENEKLFF. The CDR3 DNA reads TGTGCCAGCAGCCAAGATGTCTGGGGGGAAAATGAAAAACTGTTTTTT.

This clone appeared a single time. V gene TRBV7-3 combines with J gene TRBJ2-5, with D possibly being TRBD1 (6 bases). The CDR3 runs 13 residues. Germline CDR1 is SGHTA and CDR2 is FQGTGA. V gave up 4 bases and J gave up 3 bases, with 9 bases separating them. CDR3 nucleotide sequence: TGTGCCAGCAGCTGGACAGCAAAAGAGACCCAGTACTTC. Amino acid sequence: CASSWTAKETQYF.

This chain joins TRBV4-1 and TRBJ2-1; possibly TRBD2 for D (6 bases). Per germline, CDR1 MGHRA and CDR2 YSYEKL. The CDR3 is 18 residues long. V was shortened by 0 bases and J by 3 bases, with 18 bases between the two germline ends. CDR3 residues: CASSQDPPSSDYYNEQFF. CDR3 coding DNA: TGCGCCAGCAGCCAAGATCCCCCTTCTAGCGACTACTACAATGAGCAGTTCTTC.

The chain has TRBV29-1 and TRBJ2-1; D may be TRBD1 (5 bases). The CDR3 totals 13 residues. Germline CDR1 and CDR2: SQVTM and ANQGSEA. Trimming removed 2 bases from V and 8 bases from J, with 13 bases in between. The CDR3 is CSVEQGNWDEQFF. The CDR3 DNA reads TGCAGCGTTGAACAGGGAAATTGGGATGAGCAGTTCTTC.

This CDR3 reads CASSTGTAYGYTF. DNA of the CDR3: TGTGCCAGTAGTACCGGGACAGCCTATGGCTACACCTTC. The V call is TRBV19, the J call TRBJ1-2, with 7 bases matching TRBD1. V lost 4 bases and J lost 4; bases outside the gene matches: 3. CDR1 is LNHDA, CDR2 SQIVND, per germline (reference sequence). The length of the CDR3 is 13 residues.

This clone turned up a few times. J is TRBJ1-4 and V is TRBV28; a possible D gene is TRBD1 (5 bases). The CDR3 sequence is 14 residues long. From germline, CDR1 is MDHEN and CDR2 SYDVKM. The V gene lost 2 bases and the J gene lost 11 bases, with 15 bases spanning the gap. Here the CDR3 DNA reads TGTGCCAGCAGTTTAGACAGCCTTTTCGACAAACTGTTTTTT. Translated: CASSLDSLFDKLFF.

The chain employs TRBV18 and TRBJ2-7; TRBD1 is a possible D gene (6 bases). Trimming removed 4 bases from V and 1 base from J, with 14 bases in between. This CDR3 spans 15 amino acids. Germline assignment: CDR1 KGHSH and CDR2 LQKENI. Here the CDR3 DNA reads TGTGCCAGCTCACTCCGGGACACGCCTTCCTACGAGCAGTACTTC. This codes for CASSLRDTPSYEQYF.

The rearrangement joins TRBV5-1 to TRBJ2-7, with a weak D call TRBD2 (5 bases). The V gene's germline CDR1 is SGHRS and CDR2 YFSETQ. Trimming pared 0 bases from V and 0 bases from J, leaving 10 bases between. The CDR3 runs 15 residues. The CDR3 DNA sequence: TGCGCCAGCAGCTTGGGCAGCGGTCACTCCTACGAGCAGTACTTC. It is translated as CASSLGSGHSYEQYF. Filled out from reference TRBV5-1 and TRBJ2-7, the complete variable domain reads KAGVTQTPRYLIKTRGQQVTLSCSPISGHRSVSWYQQTPGQGLQFLFEYFSETQRNKGNFPGRFSGRQFSNSRSEMNVSTLELGDSALYLCASSLGSGHSYEQYFGPGTRLTVT.

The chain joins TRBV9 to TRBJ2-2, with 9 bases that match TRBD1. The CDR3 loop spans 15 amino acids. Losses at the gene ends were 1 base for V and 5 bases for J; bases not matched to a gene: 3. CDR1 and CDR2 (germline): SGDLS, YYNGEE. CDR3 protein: CASSVLTGGTGELFF. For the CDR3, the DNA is TGTGCCAGCAGCGTATTGACAGGGGGAACCGGGGAGCTGTTTTTT.

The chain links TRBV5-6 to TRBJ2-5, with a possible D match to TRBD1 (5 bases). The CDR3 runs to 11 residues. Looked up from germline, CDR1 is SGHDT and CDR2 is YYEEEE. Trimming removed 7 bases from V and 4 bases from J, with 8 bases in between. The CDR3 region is CASSQGETQYF. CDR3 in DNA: TGTGCCAGCTCTCAGGGAGAGACCCAGTACTTC.

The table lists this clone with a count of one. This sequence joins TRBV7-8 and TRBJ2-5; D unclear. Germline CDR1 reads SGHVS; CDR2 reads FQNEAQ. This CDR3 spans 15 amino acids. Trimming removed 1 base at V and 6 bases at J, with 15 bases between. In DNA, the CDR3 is TGTGCCAGCAGCTTAGTATCCCTAGTATTGCAGACCCAGTACTTC. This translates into CASSLVSLVLQTQYF.

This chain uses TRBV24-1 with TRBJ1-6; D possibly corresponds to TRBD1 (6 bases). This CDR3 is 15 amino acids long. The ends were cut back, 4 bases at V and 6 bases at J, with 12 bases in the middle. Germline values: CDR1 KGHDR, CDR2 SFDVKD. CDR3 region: CATSDGTRANSPLHF. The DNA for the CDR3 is TGTGCCACCAGTGACGGGACACGGGCTAATTCACCCCTCCACTTT.

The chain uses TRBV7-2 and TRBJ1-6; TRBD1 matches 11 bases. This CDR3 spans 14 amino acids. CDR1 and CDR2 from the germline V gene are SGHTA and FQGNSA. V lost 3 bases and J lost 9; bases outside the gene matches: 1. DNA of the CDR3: TGTGCCAGCAGCTTCGGGACAGGGGGTTCACCCCTCCACTTT. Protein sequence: CASSFGTGGSPLHF. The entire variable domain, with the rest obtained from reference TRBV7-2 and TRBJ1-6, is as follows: GAGVSQSPSNKVTEKGKDVELRCDPISGHTALYWYRQSLGQGLEFLIYFQGNSAPDKSGLPSDRFSAERTGGSVSTLTIQRTQQEDSAVYLCASSFGTGGSPLHFGNGTRLTVT.

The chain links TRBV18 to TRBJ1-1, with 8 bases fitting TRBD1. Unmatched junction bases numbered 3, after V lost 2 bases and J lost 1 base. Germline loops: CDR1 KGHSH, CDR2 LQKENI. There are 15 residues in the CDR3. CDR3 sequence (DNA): TGTGCCAGCTCACCAGAGGACAGGGCGAACACTGAAGCTTTCTTT. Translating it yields CASSPEDRANTEAFF.